This passage covers 3 T cell receptor beta chains from one sample sequenced in a study of blood T cells in healthy people across ages. A J-beta primer mix and a sample-barcoded 5' primer were used in a second PCR of roughly 6 to 11 cycles. From the 5' RACE reads, TCRdb called clonotypes with MiXCR, one entry per CDR3 protein. The table lists hundreds of thousands of distinct CDR3 sequences, 20% to 30% of them singletons. A further study also used this sample, focusing on T cells of mothers and their children.

The sample was blood. The receptor set was obtained from a boy aged 5 to 17 in good health.

The chain joins TRBV7-9 to TRBJ2-5, with 10 bases aligning to TRBD2. Gene TRBJ2-1 matches the end of the DNA better, so the J call may be wrong. Germline CDR1 is SEHNR and CDR2 is FQNEAQ (reference sequence). The CDR3 contains 15 residues. The CDR3 loop reads CASSLVTSGTDEQFF. The CDR3 DNA sequence: TGTGCCAGCAGCTTAGTAACTAGCGGGACTGATGAGCAGTTCTTC.

The V call is TRBV27, the J call TRBJ2-5; 10 bases map to TRBD2. The CDR3 extends over 16 amino acids. Trimming at V came to 6 bases and at J to 5 bases, leaving 12 bases not matched to a gene. In germline, CDR1 is MNHEY, CDR2 SMNVEV (reference sequence). The CDR3 DNA is TGTGCCAGCAGCACAGGGTCTAGCGGGGGCGGGGAGACCCAGTACTTC. This sequence encodes CASSTGSSGGGETQYF.

The chain is built from TRBV29-1 and TRBJ2-4; the D gene could be TRBD1 or TRBD2 (6 bases each). The CDR3 has 17 residues. Trimming stripped 7 bases from V and 0 bases from J, with 22 bases between. Germline assignment: CDR1 SQVTM and CDR2 ANQGSEA. This CDR3 reads CSDHRGPRSVAKNIQYF. The CDR3, as DNA: TGCAGCGACCACCGGGGGCCCAGGAGTGTAGCCAAAAACATTCAGTACTTC.